This is a list of T cell receptor beta chains from one sample in a study of somatic mutations in cytotoxic T cells in rheumatoid arthritis. The assay was immunoSEQ multiplex PCR, and TCRdb's table has in-frame clones only and misses some. The sample lists roughly 20,000 clones, 75% to 80% occurring once. The sequenced sample consisted of CD8+ T cells sorted from blood. Receptor source: an adult with rheumatoid arthritis. Both conserved end residues are part of each CDR3. Each record gives: V gene, clone size, CDR3 length, D gene, J gene, CDR3 DNA, CDR3 protein. D genes are given only for firm matches. The size field is filled for only some rows; it gives once, few, many or a size class.

v_call: TRBV7-9
clone_size: -
cdr3_length: 13
d_call: -
j_call: TRBJ1-1
cdr3_nt: TGTGCCAGCAGCTTAGTTACTGACAGAGAAGCTTTCTTT
cdr3_aa: CASSLVTDREAFF

v_call: TRBV7-9
clone_size: once
cdr3_length: 16
d_call: -
j_call: TRBJ2-2
cdr3_nt: TGTGCCAGCAGCTTCCAAACAGGGGGGGAGACCGGGGAGCTGTTTTTT
cdr3_aa: CASSFQTGGETGELFF

v_call: TRBV5-6
clone_size: -
cdr3_length: 12
d_call: -
j_call: TRBJ2-1
cdr3_nt: TGTGCCAGCAGCTTGGGAGGGCATGAGCAGTTCTTC
cdr3_aa: CASSLGGHEQFF

v_call: TRBV18
clone_size: -
cdr3_length: 18
d_call: TRBD1
j_call: TRBJ2-3
cdr3_nt: TGTGCCAGCTCACCTACCCGAAAGGACAGGAAGGTCCCAGATACGCAGTATTTT
cdr3_aa: CASSPTRKDRKVPDTQYF

v_call: TRBV5-6
clone_size: -
cdr3_length: 15
d_call: TRBD2
j_call: TRBJ2-7
cdr3_nt: TGTGCCAGCAGCTTAGGCGGGAGGTATTTCTACGAGCAGTACTTC
cdr3_aa: CASSLGGRYFYEQYF

v_call: TRBV7-9
clone_size: -
cdr3_length: 18
d_call: -
j_call: TRBJ1-2
cdr3_nt: TGTGCCAGCAGCCCCCTCGGCGGTGAAGGGGTTTTTAACTATGGCTACACCTTC
cdr3_aa: CASSPLGGEGVFNYGYTF

v_call: TRBV5-6
clone_size: -
cdr3_length: 17
d_call: -
j_call: TRBJ2-2
cdr3_nt: TGTGCCAGCAGCTTGGAATTCCTAGCGAGATACACCGGGGAGCTGTTTTTT
cdr3_aa: CASSLEFLARYTGELFF

v_call: TRBV4-3
clone_size: -
cdr3_length: 20
d_call: TRBD2
j_call: TRBJ2-3
cdr3_nt: TGCGCCAGCAGCCAAATGGGAGGGACTAGCGGGGGTCGGGACACAGATACGCAGTATTTT
cdr3_aa: CASSQMGGTSGGRDTDTQYF

v_call: TRBV19
clone_size: -
cdr3_length: 17
d_call: TRBD1
j_call: TRBJ1-5
cdr3_nt: TGTGCCAGTACCGCAGTGGTGGACAGGCCTTACAATCAGCCCCAGCATTTT
cdr3_aa: CASTAVVDRPYNQPQHF

v_call: TRBV4-3
clone_size: few
cdr3_length: 16
d_call: TRBD1
j_call: TRBJ1-6
cdr3_nt: TGCGCCAGCAGCCAGGCCTGGGACAGGGAGGAATCACCCCTCCACTTT
cdr3_aa: CASSQAWDREESPLHF

v_call: TRBV5-1
clone_size: -
cdr3_length: 14
d_call: -
j_call: TRBJ2-7
cdr3_nt: TGCGCCAGCAGCTCAGTAACAGATCCCTACGAGCAGTACTTC
cdr3_aa: CASSSVTDPYEQYF

v_call: TRBV4-1
clone_size: -
cdr3_length: 15
d_call: -
j_call: TRBJ1-1
cdr3_nt: TGCGCCAGCAGCCAAGGGTATGGGGGTCACACTGAAGCTTTCTTT
cdr3_aa: CASSQGYGGHTEAFF

v_call: TRBV13
clone_size: -
cdr3_length: 14
d_call: TRBD1
j_call: TRBJ2-7
cdr3_nt: TGTGCCAGCAGCCCCGGACAGGGGCCCTACGAGCAGTACTTC
cdr3_aa: CASSPGQGPYEQYF

v_call: TRBV2
clone_size: -
cdr3_length: 17
d_call: -
j_call: TRBJ2-5
cdr3_nt: TGTGCCAGCAGTGAACCCGGACAGTTCGCCCCCATAGTAAACCAGTACTTC
cdr3_aa: CASSEPGQFAPIVNQYF

v_call: TRBV7-9
clone_size: -
cdr3_length: 13
d_call: -
j_call: TRBJ2-3
cdr3_nt: TGTGCCAGCAGTTTCCTTAATCAAGATACGCAGTATTTT
cdr3_aa: CASSFLNQDTQYF

v_call: TRBV12-5
clone_size: -
cdr3_length: 14
d_call: TRBD1
j_call: TRBJ1-6
cdr3_nt: TGTGCTAGTGGGCGGACAGGATGGGATTCACCCCTCCACTTT
cdr3_aa: CASGRTGWDSPLHF

v_call: TRBV9
clone_size: -
cdr3_length: 15
d_call: TRBD2
j_call: TRBJ2-7
cdr3_nt: TGTGCCAGCAGCGTCTCCGCGGGGGATGAGTACGAGCAGTACTTC
cdr3_aa: CASSVSAGDEYEQYF

v_call: TRBV2
clone_size: -
cdr3_length: 13
d_call: -
j_call: TRBJ2-1
cdr3_nt: TGTGCCAGCAGTGAGTGGCAGAACAATGAGCAGTTCTTC
cdr3_aa: CASSEWQNNEQFF

v_call: TRBV7-9
clone_size: -
cdr3_length: 12
d_call: -
j_call: TRBJ2-2
cdr3_nt: TGTGCCAGCCCGGGGAACACCGGGGAGCTGTTTTTT
cdr3_aa: CASPGNTGELFF

v_call: TRBV5-6
clone_size: -
cdr3_length: 12
d_call: -
j_call: TRBJ1-2
cdr3_nt: TGTGCCAGCAGCCTCCTACAGGGCCCCGGGACCTTC
cdr3_aa: CASSLLQGPGTF

v_call: TRBV6-5
clone_size: -
cdr3_length: 15
d_call: TRBD2
j_call: TRBJ2-1
cdr3_nt: TGTGCCAGCAGGTTCGGGACTAGCGGGAGAGGGGAGGAGTTCTTC
cdr3_aa: CASRFGTSGRGEEFF

v_call: TRBV5-4
clone_size: -
cdr3_length: 15
d_call: -
j_call: TRBJ2-5
cdr3_nt: TGTGCCAGCAGACCATCGGTGGGAGGCGGCGAGACCCAGTACTTC
cdr3_aa: CASRPSVGGGETQYF

v_call: TRBV19
clone_size: -
cdr3_length: 18
d_call: TRBD1
j_call: TRBJ1-5
cdr3_nt: TGTGCCAGTAGTATAGACATCGGGATGGGACAGGGCAATCAGCCCCAGCATTTT
cdr3_aa: CASSIDIGMGQGNQPQHF

v_call: TRBV5-1
clone_size: -
cdr3_length: 13
d_call: TRBD1
j_call: TRBJ1-3
cdr3_nt: TGCGCCAGCAGGACAGGGGCGGAAAACACCATATATTTT
cdr3_aa: CASRTGAENTIYF

v_call: TRBV9
clone_size: -
cdr3_length: 14
d_call: -
j_call: TRBJ2-5
cdr3_nt: TGTGCCAGCAGCGTAAATCGAGGCAGTGAGACCCAGTACTTC
cdr3_aa: CASSVNRGSETQYF

v_call: TRBV5-1
clone_size: -
cdr3_length: 13
d_call: -
j_call: TRBJ2-7
cdr3_nt: TGCGCCAGCAGCCAGACCCAGTCCTACGAGCAGTACTTC
cdr3_aa: CASSQTQSYEQYF

v_call: TRBV6-5
clone_size: -
cdr3_length: 15
d_call: TRBD1
j_call: TRBJ1-2
cdr3_nt: TGTGCCAGCAGTTACCGACAGGGCAGCTATACTGGCTACACCTTC
cdr3_aa: CASSYRQGSYTGYTF

v_call: TRBV9
clone_size: few
cdr3_length: 15
d_call: -
j_call: TRBJ1-3
cdr3_nt: TGTGCCAGCGGAGCCTACAGGAGCTCTGGAAACACCATATATTTT
cdr3_aa: CASGAYRSSGNTIYF

v_call: TRBV27
clone_size: -
cdr3_length: 13
d_call: -
j_call: TRBJ2-1
cdr3_nt: TGTGCCAGCAGTTTGTGGGGTTACAATGAGCAGTTCTTC
cdr3_aa: CASSLWGYNEQFF

v_call: TRBV2
clone_size: -
cdr3_length: 12
d_call: -
j_call: TRBJ2-1
cdr3_nt: TGTGCCAGCAGAGATACTAGTACGACGCGATTCTTC
cdr3_aa: CASRDTSTTRFF

v_call: TRBV2
clone_size: -
cdr3_length: 18
d_call: TRBD1
j_call: TRBJ1-2
cdr3_nt: TGTGCCAGCAGTAAGGGGCTCAGGGGGCGAGTGGGTATTAATGGCTACACCTTC
cdr3_aa: CASSKGLRGRVGINGYTF

v_call: TRBV13
clone_size: -
cdr3_length: 13
d_call: TRBD1
j_call: TRBJ2-1
cdr3_nt: TGTGCCACAGCAGTAAGGGGGCATGATGAGCAGTTCTTC
cdr3_aa: CATAVRGHDEQFF

v_call: TRBV10-3
clone_size: -
cdr3_length: 15
d_call: -
j_call: TRBJ1-1
cdr3_nt: TGTGCCATCTGTTCCGGGACCGGGATATGTACTGAAGCTTTCTTT
cdr3_aa: CAICSGTGICTEAFF

v_call: TRBV27
clone_size: -
cdr3_length: 16
d_call: -
j_call: TRBJ1-1
cdr3_nt: TGTGCCAGCAGTTTAATATTGTCCGGGGGAGGTCGCGAAGCTTTCTTT
cdr3_aa: CASSLILSGGGREAFF

v_call: TRBV30
clone_size: -
cdr3_length: 14
d_call: -
j_call: TRBJ2-7
cdr3_nt: TGTGCCTGGAAGGCGGTAGGGAGGCAATACGAGCAGTACTTC
cdr3_aa: CAWKAVGRQYEQYF

v_call: TRBV27
clone_size: -
cdr3_length: 17
d_call: TRBD2
j_call: TRBJ2-1
cdr3_nt: TGTGCCAGCAGTTTATGGAAAGGCGGGAGTGTCTACAATGAGCAGTTCTTC
cdr3_aa: CASSLWKGGSVYNEQFF